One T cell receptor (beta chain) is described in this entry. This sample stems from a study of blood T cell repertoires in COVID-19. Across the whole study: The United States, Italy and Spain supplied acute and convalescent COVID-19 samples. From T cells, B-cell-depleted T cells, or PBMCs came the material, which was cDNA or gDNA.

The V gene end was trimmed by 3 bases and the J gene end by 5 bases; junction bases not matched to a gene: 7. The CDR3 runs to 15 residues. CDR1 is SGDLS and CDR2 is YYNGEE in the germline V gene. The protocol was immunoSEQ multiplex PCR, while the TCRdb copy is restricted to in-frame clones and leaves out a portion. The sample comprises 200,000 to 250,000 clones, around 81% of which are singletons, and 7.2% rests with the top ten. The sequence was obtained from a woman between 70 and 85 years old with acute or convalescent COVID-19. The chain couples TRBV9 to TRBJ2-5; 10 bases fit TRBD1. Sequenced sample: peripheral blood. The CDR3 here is CASSADRGRRETQYF. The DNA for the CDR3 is TGTGCCAGCAGCGCTGACAGGGGGCGTAGGGAGACCCAGTACTTC.